This paragraph covers one T cell receptor (beta chain) sequence. Antigen specificity is unknown. This entry is derived from a study of PD-1 blockade in classical Hodgkin lymphoma. The method was immunoSEQ multiplex PCR; TCRdb's version includes in-frame clones alone and lacks a portion of them. This sample yields 15,000 to 20,000 clones, of which roughly 85% are seen a single time; roughly 2.7% belongs to the top ten. Study findings and constraints: Repertoires differed for reasons still undefined, possibly disease activity or prior therapy. Patients with a complete response exhibited baseline diversity comparable to newly diagnosed patients.

Unmatched junction bases numbered 9, after V lost 0 bases and J lost 9 bases. Germline lookup yields CDR1 SGHNT and CDR2 YYREEE (reference sequence). The CDR3 is 14 residues long. The sample's time point: cycle 4 day 1 (C4D1), after 6 weeks of nivolumab. Relapse after autologous stem cell transplantation occurred in every patient, and brentuximab vedotin exposure varied. Isolation of CD4+ T cells from thawed PBMCs was performed by magnetic negative selection. This sample comprised CD4+ T cells from blood, obtained before the fourth cycle of nivolumab. The origin of this receptor is a human donor with classical Hodgkin lymphoma. The chain uses TRBV5-4 and TRBJ2-7; 7 bases fit TRBD2. Here the CDR3 DNA reads TGTGCCAGCAGCTTGGGCCTAGCGGAGGGGTGGCAGTACTTC. Translated: CASSLGLAEGWQYF.